This T cell receptor (beta chain) was captured in a study of blood T cell repertoires in COVID-19. For the study at large: Sites in the United States, Italy and Spain provided acute and convalescent COVID-19 samples. Sample material is recorded as cDNA or gDNA derived from T cells, B-cell-depleted T cells, or PBMCs.

Looked up from germline, CDR1 is KGHSH and CDR2 is LQKENI. The ends were cut back, 3 bases at V and 0 bases at J, with 9 bases in the middle. There are 14 residues in the CDR3. Generated by immunoSEQ multiplex PCR, the TCRdb table keeps only in-frame clones and is missing some. In the table there are about 18,000 clones, about four fifths of which are singletons. The sample comprised peripheral blood. The source is a man aged 40-55 years with active or convalescent COVID-19. The chain recombines TRBV18 with TRBJ2-7; possible D gene TRBD1, 5 bases. The CDR3 sequence: CASSPETVSYEQYF. The CDR3 DNA reads TGTGCCAGCTCACCCGAGACAGTCTCCTACGAGCAGTACTTC.